This T cell receptor (beta chain) was recovered during a study of blood T cell repertoires in COVID-19. Study background: Sites across the United States, Italy and Spain contributed samples from acute and convalescent COVID-19. In each case, the material was cDNA or gDNA derived from T cells, B-cell-depleted T cells, or PBMCs.

The ends were cut back, 8 bases at V and 0 bases at J, with 12 bases in the middle. CDR3 length: 15 amino acids. The germline V gene encodes CDR1 SGHRS and CDR2 YFSETQ. Seattle's enrolled individuals joined amid active infection and were then monitored longitudinally. In the original analysis: By means of reference gene primer amplification, nucleated cell counts were estimated. Produced via immunoSEQ multiplex PCR; TCRdb's table is partial and in-frame only. The V and J calls and clone size are taken from that table; D and trimming were inferred from the DNA. The repertoire holds around 200,000 clones, with 83% as singletons.

The sequenced sample was peripheral blood. This clonotype originated in a woman aged 30 to 39 with COVID-19, enrolled during active disease. This sequence joins TRBV5-1 and TRBJ2-6; maybe TRBD1 (5 bases). In nucleotides, the CDR3 is TGCGCCAGTCGACAGACCAGCTCTGGGGCCAACGTCCTGACTTTC. Translated, it gives CASRQTSSGANVLTF.